This record covers a single TCR beta chain. This sample is drawn from a study of blood T cell repertoires in COVID-19. Overall study: The origin of the acute and convalescent COVID-19 samples was the United States, Italy and Spain. PBMCs, B-cell-depleted T cells, or T cells were the source of the cDNA or gDNA that made up the material.

The CDR3 contains 13 residues. Germline values: CDR1 SGHTA, CDR2 FQGNSA. The V end lost 5 bases, the J end lost 5 bases, and 12 bases lay between the germline ends. In the study's own analysis: Reference gene primer amplification in the assay estimated nucleated cell counts. Some clones are missing from TCRdb's copy, which holds only in-frame ones; the method was immunoSEQ multiplex PCR. V and J calls and clone size follow that table, whereas D and trimming were derived from the DNA. The top ten clones hold around 39% of a sample with roughly 4,000 clones, 70% to 80% of them seen once. This sequence originates from a human donor with active or convalescent COVID-19. The donor label of this sample is uncertain. Material: peripheral blood. The chain has TRBV7-2 and TRBJ2-5; D remains ambiguous. The CDR3 DNA reads as TGTGCCAGCAGCACAAGCACCGGGGAGACCCAGTACTTC. Its protein is CASSTSTGETQYF.